The 20 T cell receptor beta chains reported below all come from one sample, sequenced in a study of blood T cell repertoires in COVID-19. Some clones are missing from TCRdb's copy, which holds only in-frame ones; the method was immunoSEQ multiplex PCR. The repertoire holds over 45,000 clones, with around 83% as singletons. Source material: peripheral blood. The origin of the receptors is a human donor in a cohort sampled during active COVID-19.

The V call is TRBV29-1, the J call TRBJ2-2; the match to TRBD1 covers 10 bases. V was pared by 4 bases and J by 5 bases, with 7 bases of the junction left unmatched. This CDR3 region has 15 residues. In germline, CDR1 is SQVTM, CDR2 ANQGSEA. CDR3 sequence: CSVGGTGVGTGELFF. CDR3 nucleotide sequence: TGCAGCGTTGGAGGGACAGGGGTGGGAACCGGGGAGCTGTTTTTT.

This chain links TRBV11-3 with TRBJ1-1, with a weak D call TRBD1 (6 bases). CDR3 size: 10 residues. Trimming removed 11 bases at V and 11 bases at J, with 15 bases between. Germline-derived CDR1 and CDR2 are SGHNT and YENEEA. The CDR3 DNA reads as TGTGCCCAACATTTGGGGGCCGCTTTCTTT. It codes for CAQHLGAAFF.

The rearrangement joins TRBV7-9 to TRBJ1-6; a weak D match, TRBD1 (5 bases). From germline, CDR1 is SEHNR and CDR2 FQNEAQ (reference sequence). This CDR3 has 13 amino acids. V shed 10 bases and J shed 7 bases, with 14 bases lying between them. The CDR3 is CATSRGVNSPLHF. In DNA, the CDR3 is TGTGCCACCTCGCGGGGGGTCAATTCACCCCTCCACTTT.

The chain couples TRBV10-3 to TRBJ1-5; TRBD1 agrees at 9 bases. The ends lost 6 bases at V and 4 bases at J; junction bases unmatched: 7. This CDR3 contains 15 residues. The germline V gene has CDR1 ENHRY and CDR2 SYGVKD. Written as DNA, the CDR3 is TGTGCCATCAGAGAGGGACAGGGCGAGAATCAGCCCCAGCATTTT. It codes for CAIREGQGENQPQHF.

This clone was seen a handful of times. V and J are TRBV9 and TRBJ2-1; 8 bases fit TRBD1. With V trimmed by 0 bases and J by 9 bases, 11 bases remained unmatched. There are 16 residues in the CDR3. The V gene's germline CDR1 is SGDLS and CDR2 YYNGEE. The chain's CDR3 is CASSVGANRGTGEQFF. CDR3 bases: TGTGCCAGCAGCGTAGGGGCGAACAGGGGGACGGGTGAGCAGTTCTTC.

This chain connects TRBV11-3 to TRBJ2-3, with TRBD2 as a possible D gene (7 bases). This CDR3 region has 12 residues. V was cut by 5 bases and J by 6 bases, with 9 bases left in between. Germline CDR1 is SGHNT and CDR2 is YENEEA. CDR3 loop: CASSGGADTQYF. As DNA, the CDR3 is TGTGCCAGCAGCGGGGGGGCGGATACGCAGTATTTT.

The chain combines TRBV30 with TRBJ2-1; tentatively, D is TRBD2 (6 bases). The germline gives CDR1 GTSNPN, CDR2 SVGIG (reference sequence). This CDR3 is built from 15 residues. Trimming removed 5 bases from V and 6 bases from J, with 20 bases in between. Here the CDR3 reads CAWEEWDSRRNEQFF. The CDR3 bases are TGTGCCTGGGAGGAGTGGGACTCCAGACGCAATGAGCAGTTCTTC.

The chain uses TRBV3-1 (or the pseudogene TRBV3-2) and TRBJ2-5; a possible D gene is TRBD2 (5 bases). The CDR3 runs to 14 residues. The V and J ends lost 1 base and 7 bases respectively, with 13 bases between them. CDR1 is LGHDT and CDR2 is YNNKEL in the germline V gene (reference sequence). The CDR3 protein is CASSQAFGVGTQYF. In DNA form, the CDR3 reads TGTGCCAGCAGCCAAGCTTTCGGGGTGGGGACCCAGTACTTC.

This rearrangement joins TRBV29-1 to TRBJ1-2, with 8 bases identical to TRBD1. The CDR3 has 12 amino acids. The V gene end was trimmed by 4 bases and the J gene end by 3 bases; junction bases not matched to a gene: 1. The germline gives CDR1 SQVTM, CDR2 ANQGSEA. CDR3: CSVVGQDYGYTF. In DNA, the CDR3 is TGCAGCGTTGTGGGACAGGACTATGGCTACACCTTC. Together with reference TRBV29-1 and TRBJ1-2, the CDR3 gives the full variable domain: SAVISQKPSRDICQRGTSLTIQCQVDSQVTMMFWYRQQPGQSLTLIATANQGSEATYESGFVIDKFPISRPNLTFSTLTVSNMSPEDSSIYLCSVVGQDYGYTFGSGTRLTVV.

The chain carries TRBV7-6 and TRBJ2-2, with D maybe TRBD2 (6 bases). The CDR3 sequence is 14 residues long. Germline V lookup: CDR1 SGHVS, CDR2 FNYEAQ. V shed 0 bases and J shed 6 bases, with 8 bases lying between them. The CDR3 loop is CASSLAWGAGELFF. The CDR3 DNA is TGTGCCAGCAGCTTAGCGTGGGGGGCCGGGGAGCTGTTTTTT.

J is TRBJ2-3 and V is TRBV19; 13 nucleotides match TRBD2. Germline V CDR1 and CDR2: LNHDA, SQIVND (reference sequence). Trimming at V came to 4 bases and at J to 6 bases, leaving 7 bases not matched to a gene. This CDR3 comprises 16 residues. The chain's CDR3 is CASSKGLAGTGDTQYF. DNA of the CDR3: TGTGCCAGTAGTAAGGGACTAGCGGGGACGGGGGATACGCAGTATTTT.

The chain joins TRBV15 to TRBJ2-7, with 7 positions matching TRBD2. Germline trimming cut 1 base from V and 4 bases from J; bases unmatched to any gene: 7. Germline V gene lookup returns CDR1 LNHNV and CDR2 YYDKDF (reference sequence). The CDR3 runs 15 residues. The CDR3 spells CATSRGEGGSYEQYF. The CDR3 DNA is TGTGCCACCAGCAGAGGGGAGGGAGGCAGTTACGAGCAGTACTTC.

The chain recombines TRBV21-1 with TRBJ2-3; the tabulated D call, TRBD1, remains unverified against the DNA. TRBV21-1 is annotated as a pseudogene. The CDR3 has 14 amino acids. The CDR3 coding sequence is TGTGCCAGCAGCAAGACATTTTCCACAGATACGCAGTATTTT. Translated: CASSKTFSTDTQYF.

The V call is TRBV9, the J call TRBJ2-7; the match to TRBD2 covers 10 bases. V gave up 0 bases and J gave up 6 bases; unmatched junction bases: 6. The CDR3 spans 15 residues. CDR1 is SGDLS, CDR2 YYNGEE, per germline. This chain's CDR3 is CASSVGSGGVGEQYF. As DNA, the CDR3 is TGTGCCAGCAGCGTAGGAAGCGGGGGGGTAGGCGAGCAGTACTTC.

The DNA for the CDR3 is TGTGCCAGCAGCGCCCAGACAGGGAAGGACATTCAGTACTTC. Its protein is CASSAQTGKDIQYF. This chain connects TRBV9 to TRBJ2-4; TRBD1 agrees at 7 bases. J gave up 8 bases and V 3 bases, and 8 bases lay outside the gene matches. Germline V gene data show CDR1 as SGDLS and CDR2 as YYNGEE. The CDR3 extends over 14 amino acids. The whole variable domain, filled in from reference TRBV9 and TRBJ2-4, reads DSGVTQTPKHLITATGQRVTLRCSPRSGDLSVYWYQQSLDQGLQFLIQYYNGEERAKGNILERFSAQQFPDLHSELNLSSLELGDSALYFCASSAQTGKDIQYFGAGTRLSVL.

This chain links TRBV10-3 with TRBJ2-7; 7 nucleotides agree with TRBD1. This CDR3 has 14 amino acids. Germline loops: CDR1 ENHRY, CDR2 SYGVKD. The V gene end was trimmed by 6 bases and the J gene end by 3 bases; junction bases not matched to a gene: 8. DNA for the CDR3: TGTGCCATCAGCCTGACAGGGTATGGCTACGAGCAGTACTTC. Translated, it gives CAISLTGYGYEQYF.

Only one count was recorded for this clone. V is TRBV20-1 and J is TRBJ2-3; 9 bases match TRBD1. Per the germline V gene, CDR1 is DFQATT and CDR2 is SNEGSKA (reference sequence). The CDR3 is 14 residues long. V was pared by 3 bases and J by 2 bases, with 3 bases of the junction left unmatched. CDR3 nucleotide sequence: TGCAGTGCTAGTAGGGACAGGGACACAGATACGCAGTATTTT. This translates into CSASRDRDTDTQYF.

The genes are TRBV29-1 and TRBJ1-2; 7 positions match TRBD1. CDR1 and CDR2 (germline): SQVTM, ANQGSEA. J lost 4 bases, V lost 3 bases, and 2 bases had no gene match. This CDR3 is built from 12 residues. The CDR3 DNA sequence: TGCAGCGTTGACCAGGGGGGCTATGGCTACACCTTC. It translates to CSVDQGGYGYTF.

The rearrangement links TRBV2 to TRBJ1-5; TRBD1 matches at 9 bases. There are 18 residues in the CDR3. Germline CDR1 and CDR2: SNHLY and FYNNEI. Trimming took 0 bases from V and 7 from J; bases not matched to a gene: 13. CDR3 loop: CASSEALFSHRGRQPQHF. The CDR3 region has the DNA TGTGCCAGCAGTGAAGCCCTGTTTTCCCACAGGGGGCGGCAGCCCCAGCATTTT.

The gene calls are TRBV27 and TRBJ1-4, with TRBD1 as a possible D gene (6 bases). V gave up 3 bases and J gave up 7 bases, with 12 bases separating them. CDR1 and CDR2 from the germline V gene are MNHEY and SMNVEV (reference sequence). The CDR3 length is 14 residues. The CDR3 DNA reads as TGTGCCAGCAGTTTCGGGGGGCGTTTTGAAAAACTGTTTTTT. Protein sequence: CASSFGGRFEKLFF.